Sequencing of this T cell receptor beta chain was carried out in a study of immune characteristics of hereditary and idiopathic chronic pancreatitis. Study outcomes and limitations: Both chronic pancreatitis groups had higher TCRbeta diversity and lower clonality than controls.

With regard to this clone: Its antigen remains unknown.

Chronic pancreatitis tissue was collected during total pancreatectomy with islet autotransplantation. Profiling relied on immunoSEQ multiplex PCR, and the TCRdb table lists in-frame clones only, not all of them. The data hold fewer than 10,000 clones, with more than 75% observed a single time. The CDR3 has 13 amino acids. This sequence was found in a human donor with chronic pancreatitis. The chain couples TRBV21-1 to TRBJ2-7; the table assigns TRBD2, which was not confirmed against the DNA. TRBV21-1 is termed a pseudogene. The sample comprised pancreas tissue with idiopathic chronic pancreatitis. CDR3 sequence (DNA): TGTGCCGGCGGGGGAGGGAGAGCCTACGAGCAGTACGTC. The encoded protein is CAGGGGRAYEQYV.